This T cell receptor beta chain was sequenced during a study of cytomegalovirus exposure and HLA in healthy donors. From the approximately 110-subject validation cohort, which was separate from the approximately 720-subject first cohort, the donors were drawn. Germline V gene data show CDR1 as ENHRY and CDR2 as SYGVKD. This CDR3 has 16 amino acids. V shed 11 bases, J shed 7 bases, and the junction held 18 bases outside the gene matches. General study points: The investigators catalogued 150 to 200 TCR beta chains as cytomegalovirus-associated. The dataset shows that most TCR sequences were rare, while some public TCRs occurred in many donors. First-cohort TCR clusters were later found to tend to co-occur in the roughly 130 validation repertoires.

TCRdb's copy holds only in-frame clones and misses some; the assay was immunoSEQ multiplex PCR. Here the sample spans about 240,000 clones, approximately 83% being singletons. Turning to this clone: Its antigen is as yet unknown.

The specimen sequenced was PBMCs. This receptor was identified in a woman in her 30s in good health and CMV-seropositive. This rearrangement joins TRBV10-3 to TRBJ1-5; 9 nucleotides agree with TRBD1. CDR3 protein: CASSGTGGPGGQPQHF. The CDR3, as DNA: TGTGCCTCCAGCGGCACAGGGGGCCCCGGCGGGCAGCCCCAGCATTTT.